This T cell receptor (beta chain) came from a study of T cell responses to AZD1222 COVID-19 vaccine. Background on the study: Whether given at about 4 or about 12 weeks, second doses were pooled.

Trimming left V 6 bases short and J 2 bases short, with 11 bases between. The CDR3 length is 13 residues. Germline CDR1 SGHDN, CDR2 FVKESK. Study conclusions and caveats: Spike-specific TCR breadth and depth went up after people got two AZD1222 doses. Baseline serostatus was positive in only six AZD1222 recipients. Nearly half of spike-specific TCRs reportedly target variant regions that are unmutated in the B.1.351 and B.1.1.7 variants.

Clones were sequenced by immunoSEQ multiplex PCR, and TCRdb holds only the in-frame ones, with some missing. The table records 100,000 to 150,000 clones, around 94% of them present only once. On this clone: Its antigen is currently unknown.

This sample comprised peripheral blood, obtained on day 0 of AZD1222 vaccination. This TCR was sampled from an adult in good health. The chain has TRBV14 and TRBJ2-7, with D perhaps TRBD2 (6 bases). CDR3 nucleotides: TGTGCCAGCAGACGACTAGGGGCCTACGAGCAGTACTTC. Translating it yields CASRRLGAYEQYF.